This TCR beta chain was recorded in a study of cytomegalovirus exposure and HLA in healthy donors (TCRdb year 2017). Turning to the overall study: In an earlier analysis of 550 to 750 of the donors, about 270 Gb of sequence data and about 110 million unique TCR beta sequences from about 190 million T cells were reported. Donor age, sex, ethnicity and CMV serostatus were collected together with the repertoire data. High-throughput TCR immunosequencing, statistical association of individual TCRs with disease status, and machine learning were combined to predict cytomegalovirus infection status. Rather than using new phenotypic data, the later analysis identified candidate immune exposures from TCR beta sequences and from how often those sequences occurred across donors. Every repertoire in the discovery cohort had been generated on one and the same sequencing platform. A later analysis re-examined previously published TCR beta repertoires from 610 or so donors and added high-resolution HLA genotyping to investigate patterns of TCR occurrence. Roughly 300 gigabases of sequencing data and 78 million or so unique TCR sequences were included in an early release covering several hundred HLA-typed donors. The T cell repertoires of 700 or so subjects were profiled by immunosequencing and related to cytomegalovirus serostatus. An earlier analysis of several hundred of the donors applied high-throughput TCR beta sequencing to assess whether each TCR beta V gene segment acted as functional or pseudogenic. Several DR-DQ haplotypes were handled as single units for association and clustering because linkage in the cohort was strong. In addition to the first cohort of 666 subjects, a separate validation cohort of around 110 different subjects was used. On average, over 200,000 unique TCR beta nucleotide sequences were sequenced per donor among a few hundred genotyped donors of the cohort, with 15% to 20% of those sequences being non-productive. A later genetic analysis used genome-wide SNP genotypes for about 60% of the roughly 670 donors, treating that subset as a discovery cohort. HLA typing covered class I and class II loci at four-digit resolution. The number of typed donors differed by locus: about 629-630 for A, B, C, DRB1 and DQB1; 522 for DQA1; around 580 for DPA1; and roughly 470 for DPB1. The study was designed to test whether signatures of past pathogen exposure could be identified by cataloging public T cell receptors. The genetic ancestry cluster associated with self-reported Caucasian donors included 81% of the 300 to 450 genotyped donors.

Comment on this clone: No antigen is known for it. There are no base qualities to consult, and no much larger clone falls within one base.

The cohort was made up of 666 healthy bone marrow donors. At the time of sampling, all cohort members were nominally healthy, though unrecorded immune exposures were likely present. The donor tested CMV seropositive, placing the donor among the 250 to 300 seropositive members of the cohort. A peripheral blood sample was collected from each donor, and TCR beta sequencing was performed on peripheral blood mononuclear cells. Genomic DNA was extracted from the blood cell samples with the Qiagen DNeasy Blood Extraction Kit. From the cysteine through the phenylalanine, the CDR3 covers 14 amino acids. Only CDR3 DNA remains: 42 bases, in frame from the first base. V is pared back by 6 bases and J by 4 bases, with 14 bases lying between the germline termini. Taken from the germline V gene, the CDR1 and CDR2 loops are SGDLS and YYNGEE. The full study reports these points: The authors suggested that the approach could potentially be generalized to other disease states and immunological phenotypes. In vitro tests confirmed that three of the cytomegalovirus-associated TCR beta chains recognize cytomegalovirus antigens. HLA typing was unavailable for some donors at each locus, so association tests used only the typed subset. A later genetic analysis associated a missense DCLRE1C variant with V-gene and J-gene trimming of TCR beta chains, and an independent cohort replicated the association. A further reported finding was that TCR beta sequences accurately predicted the HLA-A and HLA-B alleles for most subjects in the first cohort. In a later genetic analysis, fewer N-insertions in productive TCRs were reported among donors in an Asian-associated ancestry cluster than the approximately 630-donor mean. Cytomegalovirus status was reported to be diagnosed by the classifier with high specificity and sensitivity in both the original and validation cohorts. Some IMGT-functional V segments, including TRBV6-2 and TRBV6-3, could not be told apart with the 87-base-pair reads, so those segments were excluded. Seventeen rarely observed V segments, including chromosome 9 orphons, were excluded from the earlier analysis of approximately 600 of the donors because counts were too low. A cluster of highly shared sequence variants was judged likely to represent a technical artifact of the sequencing pipeline. Presence/absence analyses assumed roughly uniform sequencing depth across donors, an assumption that may not hold. A total of around 150 TCR beta chains were listed by the study as associated with cytomegalovirus. In a later analysis, the rate of TCR association differed among HLA loci, with DRB1 alleles having the most associated TCRs and HLA-C alleles having the fewest. When HLA alleles, especially DR and DQ, strongly co-occurred, attributing TCR associations to individual alleles was difficult. Correlated functional status among segregating V segments might be attributable to linkage disequilibrium, but an unknown experimental factor could not be ruled out. Across donors, most TCR sequences were observed very rarely, whereas some public TCRs were present in many individuals. A later analysis associated around 16,000 TCR beta sequences with specific HLA alleles at a false discovery rate of 0.05. According to a later analysis, parvovirus B19, influenza, CMV and Epstein-Barr virus appeared linked to several top co-occurrence clusters. Immune exposure information for the cohort was limited to CMV serostatus. In this cohort, only TCR beta chains were sequenced, and detectable features were limited by the absence of alpha or paired-chain data. Broadly in line with IMGT annotations, most TCR beta V segments showed up in productive rearrangements about 90% or about 30% of the time in an earlier analysis of several hundred of the donors. In a later analysis, HLA-associated TCR beta chains showed more clonal expansion and lower generation probabilities than non-associated chains that were equally common. A later analysis found that most CMV-associated TCR beta chains appeared HLA-restricted, with HLA associations seemingly driven largely by CMV exposure.

The library was made by the immunoSEQ multiplex PCR assay. The multiplex PCR relied on a mix of 60 forward primers for TCR Vbeta segments and 13 reverse primers for TCR Jbeta segments. The CDR3 region of rearranged TCR beta genes was amplified from genomic DNA with a multiplex PCR assay. The amplified TCR beta libraries were sequenced on the Illumina HiSeq System as 87-base-pair reads. The authors' analysis ran thus. A later analysis counted tens of millions of unique TCR beta chains across the 666 repertoires, and 10 million to 12 million of these chains were shared by at least two donors. A nearest-neighbor algorithm error-corrected the raw reads and collapsed the reads into unique sequences, merging closely related sequences to remove PCR and sequencing errors. To assign V, D and J gene segments, CDR3 sequences were aligned to IMGT reference sequences. For a sequence to be retained, a match of at least six nucleotides was required to both a V gene segment and a J gene segment. A rearrangement was called productive if the CDR3 had no stop codons and remained in frame with V and J, and every other rearrangement was called non-productive. Following IMGT convention, CDR3 was defined as the stretch from the second conserved V-encoded cysteine up to the conserved J-encoded phenylalanine. In an earlier analysis of around 570 of the donors, sequences lacking an unambiguous match to a single V gene segment were excluded. In an earlier analysis of several hundred of the donors, V segments were called functional above 56.7% productive rearrangements and were called segregating when the between-donor standard deviation exceeded 5%. A statistical classification framework was built for diagnosing cytomegalovirus status from the catalog of TCR beta chain sequences. In a later analysis, TCR nucleotide sequences were compared against IMGT/GENE-DB human TR gene sequences so that V and J genes could be assigned. In a later analysis, CDR3 sequences and most-parsimonious VDJ recombination scenarios were assigned using the TCRdist pipeline. In a later analysis, every TCR beta chain was defined by the combination of its CDR3 amino acid sequence and its V-gene family, and reads without a unique V-gene family were dropped. To address suspected cross-contamination and a sequencing artifact, a later analysis removed 592 highly shared, low-generation-probability nucleotide sequences. A later analysis calculated a clonal expansion index for each public chain from normalized within-repertoire ranks of inferred template counts. In a later analysis, generation probabilities were computed using a VDJ recombination model fitted to out-of-frame rearrangements, and the results were checked against IGoR. Hypergeometric tests were used in a later analysis to score TCR-TCR, TCR-HLA and TCR-CMV co-occurrence, with a repertoire-size bias correction applied to the TCR pairs. To estimate false discovery rates, a later analysis permuted the HLA or CMV assignments 20 times. In a later analysis, co-occurring TCRs were grouped using DBSCAN, with TCRdist sequence similarity added in when clustering inside HLA-allele-positive subsets. For co-occurrence clustering, repertoires with fewer than 30,000 or more than 120,000 public chains were excluded, along with five repertoires with anomalous nucleotide sharing. Imported from immuneACCESS, the table was reduced by TCRdb to in-frame sequences with V and J called. These copies leave out some clones; in studies compared against another copy, an unresolved V gene accounts for under half, and the cause of the remainder is not known. V and J calls and clone size follow that table, whereas D and trimming were derived from the DNA. The sample contains about 210,000 clones, about four fifths of them found a single time. About 6% of the sample rests with the top ten.

The rearrangement combines TRBV9 with TRBJ1-3; TRBD1 is a possible D gene, resting on 5 matching bases. Sequenced input: PBMCs. The receptor comes from a man in his forties or fifties in good health and CMV-seropositive. The CDR3 in this case is CASKKDYRGNTIYF. The nucleotide sequence is given as TGTGCCAGCAAAAAGGACTACAGGGGAAACACCATATATTTT.